A selection of T cell receptor beta chains follows, all from one sample in a study of T cell repertoires in cytomegalovirus infection. In TCRdb, the reads were re-called with MiXCR into one record per CDR3 protein. The sample lists roughly 500,000 distinct CDR3 sequences, around 11% seen once, with roughly 10% in the top ten. The sample consisted of PBMCs. These receptors came from a human donor in good health (CMV status not recorded). Some clones in this sample may be carry-over from other donors' samples. The CDR3 runs from the conserved cysteine through the conserved F or W. D genes are given only for firm matches. Some rows mark clone size as missing; the rest say once, few, many or name a class of expanded clone.

TRBJ2-5	17	.	TRBV23-1	.	TGCGCCAGCAGTCAATTCCCGCAGGGAGACAGACAAGAGACCCAGTACTTC	CASSQFPQGDRQETQYF
TRBJ2-7	19	TRBD2	TRBV7-2	many	TGTGCCAGCAGCTTAGCCCCGGGACTAGCGGGAGGGCCCTCCTACGAGCAGTACTTC	CASSLAPGLAGGPSYEQYF
TRBJ2-3	16	.	TRBV2	many	TGTGCCAGCAGTGAACGTCGGCAGCTTTCGGGAGATACGCAGTATTTT	CASSERRQLSGDTQYF
TRBJ1-5	14	.	TRBV12-3/TRBV12-4	many	TGTGCCAGCAGTTTATGGGAAGGCGATCAGCCCCAGCATTTT	CASSLWEGDQPQHF
TRBJ2-1	16	TRBD2	TRBV28	many	TGTGCCAGCAGTGGGACTAGCGGGAGGACCTACAATGAGCAGTTCTTC	CASSGTSGRTYNEQFF
TRBJ2-1	16	TRBD2	TRBV12-3/TRBV12-4	many	TGTGCCAGCACAAAGCCCGGGACTAGCGTCGTCAATGAGCAGTTCTTC	CASTKPGTSVVNEQFF
TRBJ1-1	13	TRBD1	TRBV19	many	TGTGCCAGTAGTCCCCAGACAGGGAGTGAAGCTTTCTTT	CASSPQTGSEAFF
TRBJ2-7	11	.	TRBV7-3	many	TGTGCCAACACGAGGGCCTACGAGCAGTACTTC	CANTRAYEQYF
TRBJ2-7	14	.	TRBV29-1	few	TGCAGCGTTGAAGACCGACTATTCTCCTACGAGCAGTACTTC	CSVEDRLFSYEQYF
TRBJ2-3	21	TRBD2	TRBV11-2	many	TGTGCCAGCAGCTGGACATCCCCCTCCGGACTAGCGGGACCTCGGGGAGATACGCAGTATTTT	CASSWTSPSGLAGPRGDTQYF
TRBJ1-1	21	.	TRBV27	.	TGTGCCAGCAGTTACCGAGGGTTCGCAGGGAGAATGGGTTCTATGAACACTGAAGCTTTCTTT	CASSYRGFAGRMGSMNTEAFF
TRBJ2-2	18	TRBD2	TRBV7-2	many	TGTGCCAGCTATTCTGTAGCGGGAGGGCCGGAGGGCACCGGGGAGCTGTTTTTT	CASYSVAGGPEGTGELFF
TRBJ1-2	15	.	TRBV5-5	few	TGTGCCAGCAGCTTGGGCTGGGGCCAGGGAGTGGGCTACACCTTC	CASSLGWGQGVGYTF
TRBJ1-5	13	.	TRBV19	.	TGTGCCAGTAGTAGACAGGACACTCAGCCCCAGCATTTT	CASSRQDTQPQHF
TRBJ2-3	14	.	TRBV4-2	many	TGTGCCAGCAGCCAAGGTTACGGGGGAGATACGCAGTATTTT	CASSQGYGGDTQYF
TRBJ2-5	18	TRBD2	TRBV3-1	.	TGTGCCAGCAGCCAAGGAACAACATATAGCGGGGGAGGAGAGACCCAGTACTTC	CASSQGTTYSGGGETQYF
TRBJ2-2	14	.	TRBV20-1	few	TGCAGTGCTAGGAAGTCAGAGAACACCGGGGAGCTGTTTTTT	CSARKSENTGELFF
TRBJ2-5	11	.	TRBV20-1	.	TGCAGTCCCCGCCGGCAAGAGACCCAGTACTTC	CSPRRQETQYF
TRBJ2-7	11	.	TRBV5-1	many	TGCGCCAGCAGCGGGCAGAACGAGCAGTACTTC	CASSGQNEQYF
TRBJ1-1	11	.	TRBV6-2/TRBV6-3	many	TGTGCCAGCAGTTACTATAGTGAAGCTTTCTTT	CASSYYSEAFF
TRBJ2-2	15	TRBD1	TRBV5-4	.	TGTGCCAGCAACATAGGACAGGGGCACACCGGGGAGCTGTTTTTT	CASNIGQGHTGELFF
TRBJ1-2	15	.	TRBV5-4	many	TGTGCCAGCAGCTCCGGGGGGCAGATGGACTATGGCTACACCTTC	CASSSGGQMDYGYTF
TRBJ2-5	11	.	TRBV20-1	few	TGCAGTGCTATGCTCGGGGAGACCCAGTACTTC	CSAMLGETQYF
TRBJ2-1	16	TRBD1	TRBV29-1	.	TGCAGCGTTGCCCCAAGAAGGAGACAGGGGGCGAATGAGCAGTTCTTC	CSVAPRRRQGANEQFF
TRBJ1-2	14	TRBD1	TRBV27	many	TGTGCCAGCAGCTTGGACAGGGGGCTTGATGGCTACACCTTC	CASSLDRGLDGYTF
TRBJ2-1	16	TRBD1	TRBV12-3/TRBV12-4	many	TGTGCCAGCAGACCCTCACAGGGGATTCTTTATGATGAGCAGTTCTTC	CASRPSQGILYDEQFF
TRBJ1-1	15	.	TRBV12-3/TRBV12-4	.	TGTGCCAGCAGTCCGATACAGGAGAAGAACACTGAAGCTTTCTTT	CASSPIQEKNTEAFF
TRBJ2-2	15	.	TRBV5-1	few	TGCGCCAGCAGCTCCTGGACGGCGAACACCGGGGAGCTGTTTTTT	CASSSWTANTGELFF
TRBJ2-1	15	.	TRBV2	.	TGTGCCAGCAGCGACCTCCTTCGGTTGACTAGTGAGCAGTTCTTC	CASSDLLRLTSEQFF
TRBJ1-5	15	TRBD1	TRBV28	many	TGTGCCAGCAGACAGGGGGCGACGTTCAATCAGCCCCAGCATTTT	CASRQGATFNQPQHF
TRBJ2-7	15	.	TRBV12-5	many	TGTGCTAGTGGTTTGGGGCTCTCGCGGACCTACGAGCAGTACTTC	CASGLGLSRTYEQYF
TRBJ2-7	13	.	TRBV28	many	TGTGCCAGCAGCGTACCCGGGCCAAGTAGACAGTACTTC	CASSVPGPSRQYF
TRBJ2-7	15	.	TRBV6-5	.	TGTGCCAGCAGTGTCGACAGGGAGGTCTCCTACGAGCAGTACTTC	CASSVDREVSYEQYF
TRBJ2-3	15	TRBD2	TRBV20-1	.	TGCAGCCTTTTACGACTAGCGGGGCTCACAGATACGCAGTATTTT	CSLLRLAGLTDTQYF
TRBJ2-5	16	.	TRBV6-5	few	TGTGCCAGCAGTTACTTGTTCGGTGGGGACCAAGAGACCCAGTACTTC	CASSYLFGGDQETQYF
TRBJ1-3	15	.	TRBV5-1	.	TGCGCCAGCAGCTTGGCCCAGGGCTCTGGAAACACCATATATTTT	CASSLAQGSGNTIYF
TRBJ1-3	16	TRBD1	TRBV28	many	TGTGCCAGCAGTTCGAACCCGACAGGGAGGGGAAACACCATATATTTT	CASSSNPTGRGNTIYF
TRBJ1-1	15	.	TRBV6-2/TRBV6-3	.	TGTGCCAGCAGCTCACAGGGAGGGAAGTACACTGAAGCTTTCTTT	CASSSQGGKYTEAFF
TRBJ2-3	11	.	TRBV19	few	TGTGCCAGCCTAGTGGGCGATACGCAGTATTTT	CASLVGDTQYF
TRBJ2-1	15	TRBD2	TRBV20-1	few	TGCAGTGCGACCTTCCCCAGCGGGAGGTTCTATGAGCAGTTCTTC	CSATFPSGRFYEQFF
TRBJ1-1	17	.	TRBV6-5	many	TGTGCCAGCAGTTACGGGAGGGTAGCTGAGTTTGACACTGAAGCTTTCTTT	CASSYGRVAEFDTEAFF
TRBJ2-1	18	.	TRBV5-1	few	TGCGCCAGCAGCTTGGCCCCGGGTATCCCGAGCTCCTACAATGAGCAGTTCTTC	CASSLAPGIPSSYNEQFF
TRBJ1-1	13	.	TRBV7-9	many	TGTGCCAGCAGCTTAGCACGGGTAGCTGAAGCTTTCTTT	CASSLARVAEAFF
TRBJ2-2	16	TRBD2	TRBV6-6	.	TGTGCCAGCAGGCAGGGACTAGCGGGAGTTGCGGGGGAGCTGTTTTTT	CASRQGLAGVAGELFF
TRBJ1-2	14	.	TRBV27	few	TGTGCCAGCAGTTTCGGTCAGGGCGGCGGTGGCTACACCTTC	CASSFGQGGGGYTF
TRBJ2-3	11	.	TRBV24-1	many	TGTGCCACCAGTGATACGGATACGCAGTATTTT	CATSDTDTQYF
TRBJ1-1	15	.	TRBV4-2	few	TGTGCCAGCAGCCAAATGGGAGGGCTGAACACTGAAGCTTTCTTT	CASSQMGGLNTEAFF
TRBJ2-7	11	.	TRBV14	many	TGTGCCAGCAGCCAATTCTACGAGCAGTACTTC	CASSQFYEQYF
TRBJ1-5	16	.	TRBV28	few	TGTGCCAGCAGTACCTCCGGGACTTACTATAATCAGCCCCAGCATTTT	CASSTSGTYYNQPQHF
TRBJ2-1	11	.	TRBV20-1	few	TGCAGTGCCGGACCCCTCGAAGAGCAGTTCTTC	CSAGPLEEQFF
TRBJ2-1	15	.	TRBV6-2/TRBV6-3	many	TGTGCCAGCAGTTACGACGTTTACTCCTACAATGAGCAGTTCTTC	CASSYDVYSYNEQFF
TRBJ2-7	14	.	TRBV3-1	few	TGTGCCAGCAGCCAAGGGTTGTCGAAGGACGAGCAGTACTTC	CASSQGLSKDEQYF
TRBJ2-3	15	.	TRBV20-1	.	TGCAGTGCTAGTCGCCGGGCAGGGAGCACAGATACGCAGTATTTT	CSASRRAGSTDTQYF